Below, 13 T cell receptor beta chains from the same sample are listed, as sequenced in a study of blood T cell repertoires in COVID-19. Assay: immunoSEQ multiplex PCR; the TCRdb copy retains only in-frame clones and omits some. Found here are around 60,000 clones, 88% of them singletons; the top ten hold 3.5%. Sequencing input: peripheral blood. All receptors derive from a man aged 45 to 65 with active COVID-19.

The rearrangement joins TRBV28 to TRBJ1-1; D gene unclear. This CDR3 has 12 residues. Germline assignment: CDR1 MDHEN and CDR2 SYDVKM. The germline V and J ends were trimmed by 7 bases and 6 bases, with 12 bases remaining between them. The CDR3: CASIGMGAEAFF. CDR3 sequence (DNA): TGTGCCAGCATCGGGATGGGTGCTGAAGCTTTCTTT.

Only one count was recorded for this clone. The chain is built from TRBV5-1 and TRBJ2-6; 7 nucleotides match TRBD1. With V trimmed by 1 base and J by 1 base, 8 bases remained unmatched. In germline, CDR1 is SGHRS, CDR2 YFSETQ. The CDR3 spans 18 residues. CDR3 sequence: CASSLWAGGSSGANVLTF. CDR3 in DNA: TGCGCCAGCAGCTTGTGGGCAGGGGGATCATCTGGGGCCAACGTCCTGACTTTC.

The chain employs TRBV6-6 and TRBJ1-2, with D uncertain. This CDR3 has 14 residues. Germline V gene sequence: CDR1 MNHNY, CDR2 SVGAGI (reference sequence). With 3 bases removed from V and 7 bases from J, the gap between germline ends came to 15 bases. This CDR3 reads CASSYSVDNVGYTF. The CDR3 DNA reads TGTGCCAGCAGTTATTCCGTAGACAACGTTGGCTACACCTTC.

The chain is built from TRBV18 and TRBJ2-5; D is possibly TRBD1 (6 bases). V was shortened by 5 bases and J by 5 bases, with 12 bases between the two germline ends. Germline V lookup: CDR1 KGHSH, CDR2 LQKENI. The CDR3 is 13 residues long. CDR3 nucleotides: TGTGCCAGCTCAAACGACAGGACGGAGACCCAGTACTTC. This translates into CASSNDRTETQYF.

This clone was detected once. This chain uses TRBV2 with TRBJ2-3; TRBD2 might be the D (6 bases). Trimming removed 6 bases from V and 2 bases from J, with 12 bases in between. The CDR3 totals 14 residues. Germline values: CDR1 SNHLY, CDR2 FYNNEI. CDR3 nucleotide sequence: TGTGCCAGCAGCGTACGGGACTTCACAGATACGCAGTATTTT. The encoded protein is CASSVRDFTDTQYF.

V usage is TRBV5-6 and J usage is TRBJ1-5, with D unclear. This CDR3 has 17 residues. Germline values: CDR1 SGHDT, CDR2 YYEEEE. V was shortened by 0 bases and J by 3 bases, with 16 bases between the two germline ends. The CDR3 DNA sequence: TGTGCCAGCAGCTTGGGAGTGGGAGGACGGATCAATCAGCCCCAGCATTTT. Its protein product is CASSLGVGGRINQPQHF. Together with reference TRBV5-6 and TRBJ1-5, the CDR3 gives the full variable domain: DAGVTQSPTHLIKTRGQQVTLRCSPKSGHDTVSWYQQALGQGPQFIFQYYEEEERQRGNFPDRFSGHQFPNYSSELNVNALLLGDSALYLCASSLGVGGRINQPQHFGDGTRLSIL.

The rearrangement joins TRBV9 to TRBJ1-5, with TRBD1 identical over 8 bases. There are 14 residues in the CDR3. Germline trimming cut 4 bases from V and 4 bases from J; bases unmatched to any gene: 4. Germline V gene data show CDR1 as SGDLS and CDR2 as YYNGEE. The CDR3 sequence: CASSPGGGNQPQHF. CDR3 nucleotides: TGTGCCAGCAGCCCAGGGGGCGGGAATCAGCCCCAGCATTTT.

This chain joins TRBV27 and TRBJ1-1; 10 nucleotides match TRBD1. Trimming at V came to 6 bases and at J to 4 bases, leaving 23 bases not matched to a gene. CDR1 is MNHEY, CDR2 SMNVEV, per germline (reference sequence). The CDR3 extends over 20 amino acids. This CDR3 is CASSLRQGARFREPGTEAFF. The CDR3 region has the DNA TGTGCCAGCAGCCTTAGACAGGGGGCGCGGTTCAGGGAGCCGGGCACTGAAGCTTTCTTT.

Only one count was recorded for this clone. The chain has TRBV15 and TRBJ1-2; D possibly corresponds to TRBD1 (6 bases). Trimming stripped 8 bases from V and 7 bases from J, with 11 bases between. The CDR3 spans 11 residues. CDR1 and CDR2 (germline): LNHNV, YYDKDF (reference sequence). The CDR3 protein is CATEGVGGYTF. CDR3 sequence (DNA): TGTGCCACCGAGGGGGTAGGTGGCTACACCTTC.

This chain joins TRBV29-1 and TRBJ1-2; TRBD1 aligns across 7 bases. The germline gives CDR1 SQVTM, CDR2 ANQGSEA. The CDR3 runs to 13 residues. Losses at the gene ends were 5 bases for V and 7 bases for J; bases not matched to a gene: 10. For the CDR3, the DNA is TGCAGCGTTCTTACCCAGGGGGACTTTGGCTACACCTTC. Amino acid sequence: CSVLTQGDFGYTF.

This sequence joins TRBV10-3 and TRBJ2-1; 12 bases fit TRBD1. The ends lost 4 bases at V and 6 bases at J; junction bases unmatched: 7. The germline CDR1 and CDR2 sequences are ENHRY and SYGVKD. The length of the CDR3 is 16 residues. The CDR3 here is CAISGGTGGVGNEQFF. CDR3 DNA: TGTGCCATCAGTGGAGGGACAGGGGGCGTGGGCAATGAGCAGTTCTTC.

The chain joins TRBV18 to TRBJ2-1; 8 nucleotides line up with TRBD1. V lost 0 bases to trimming and J lost 0 bases; unmatched junction nucleotides: 4. The CDR3 extends over 17 amino acids. Germline V gene lookup returns CDR1 KGHSH and CDR2 LQKENI. As DNA, the CDR3 is TGTGCCAGCTCACCACCTAGGGGACAGGACTCCTACAATGAGCAGTTCTTC. Its protein is CASSPPRGQDSYNEQFF.

J is TRBJ2-5 and V is TRBV7-2; maybe TRBD2 (5 bases). Germline CDR1 reads SGHTA; CDR2 reads FQGNSA. Trimming took off 0 bases at V and 5 bases at J, with 10 bases between the two ends. CDR3 length equals 14 residues. The CDR3 loop is CASSLAPGGETQYF. CDR3 coding DNA: TGTGCCAGCAGCTTAGCTCCCGGCGGGGAGACCCAGTACTTC.